The next 27 T cell receptor beta chains were all read from a single sample in a study of early stage breast cancer tumors (dated by TCRdb to 2017 to 2019). Library creation used the immunoSEQ multiplex PCR assay. Held by TCRdb, this immuneACCESS table contains in-frame sequences only and omits some clones. Under half of the omission traces to an unresolved V gene where checked; the cause of the rest is unknown. Present in this sample are roughly 48,000 clones, approximately 83% of which were seen just once. The top ten constitute about 1.4% of the sample. Sample: blood. The receptors derive from a person in their fifties with breast cancer.

The chain joins TRBV28 to TRBJ1-2; maybe TRBD1 (5 bases). The CDR3 has 16 amino acids. Deletions cut 6 bases from V and 7 bases from J, with 24 bases between. Germline lookup yields CDR1 MDHEN and CDR2 SYDVKM. CDR3 loop: CASSSPQPGRFSGYTF. Written as DNA, the CDR3 is TGTGCCAGCAGCTCCCCGCAACCGGGACGGTTTTCTGGCTACACCTTC.

This chain uses TRBV5-6 with TRBJ2-6; D perhaps matches TRBD1 (6 bases). Trimming stripped 2 bases from V and 5 bases from J, with 11 bases between. Germline values: CDR1 SGHDT, CDR2 YYEEEE. CDR3 length: 15 amino acids. The CDR3 sequence is CASSFGQSRANVLTF. The CDR3 DNA reads TGTGCCAGCAGCTTCGGACAGTCACGGGCCAACGTCCTGACTTTC.

V gene TRBV5-6 combines with J gene TRBJ2-1; 11 bases map to TRBD2. Germline lookup yields CDR1 SGHDT and CDR2 YYEEEE. The V gene end was trimmed by 4 bases and the J gene end by 9 bases; junction bases not matched to a gene: 6. The CDR3 length is 14 residues. The CDR3 region has the DNA TGTGCCAGCAGCGCACTAGCGGGGGCTGGTGAGCAGTTCTTC. The encoded protein is CASSALAGAGEQFF.

The chain employs TRBV14 and TRBJ1-2; TRBD1 matches at 11 bases. The CDR3 has 15 amino acids. V was pared by 1 base and J by 5 bases, with 3 bases of the junction left unmatched. Germline V gives CDR1 SGHDN, CDR2 FVKESK. CDR3 loop: CASSQGGTGGYGYTF. CDR3 bases: TGTGCCAGCAGCCAAGGCGGGACAGGGGGTTATGGCTACACCTTC.

This chain connects TRBV6-1 to TRBJ1-1; D is uncertain. V was shortened by 7 bases and J by 5 bases, with 20 bases between the two germline ends. Germline lookup yields CDR1 MNHNS and CDR2 SASEGT. CDR3 length equals 15 residues. The CDR3 sequence is CASTPRPGAVTEAFF. DNA for the CDR3: TGTGCCAGCACCCCCCGTCCGGGCGCGGTTACTGAAGCTTTCTTT.

This clone was seen only once. This chain joins TRBV14 and TRBJ1-2, with D possibly TRBD1 on 6 matching bases. Germline V gives CDR1 SGHDN, CDR2 FVKESK. The CDR3 is made up of 13 amino acids. Trimming left V 1 base short and J 7 bases short, with 10 bases between. The CDR3 DNA is TGTGCCAGCAGCCAAGTTGAGGGGGTTGGCTACACCTTC. Protein product: CASSQVEGVGYTF.

This clone was detected only a few times. The V gene is TRBV18, the J gene TRBJ1-1; D unclear. Trimming took 2 bases from V and 0 from J, leaving 13 bases between them. The germline gives CDR1 KGHSH, CDR2 LQKENI. This CDR3 has 16 residues. CDR3 DNA sequence: TGTGCCAGCTCACCAATAGGAGGGTCTATGAACACTGAAGCTTTCTTT. This translates into CASSPIGGSMNTEAFF. Full variable domain (remainder filled in from reference TRBV18 and TRBJ1-1): NAGVMQNPRHLVRRRGQEARLRCSPMKGHSHVYWYRQLPEEGLKFMVYLQKENIIDESGMPKERFSAEFPKEGPSILRIQQVVRGDSAAYFCASSPIGGSMNTEAFFGQGTRLTVV.

This chain connects TRBV7-2 to TRBJ2-1; TRBD2 matches 7 bases. The germline CDR1 and CDR2 sequences are SGHTA and FQGNSA. V shed 5 bases, J shed 8 bases, and the junction held 6 bases outside the gene matches. The CDR3 loop spans 13 amino acids. CDR3 protein: CASSPRGGDEQFF. CDR3 nucleotides: TGTGCCAGCAGCCCCCGCGGGGGAGATGAGCAGTTCTTC.

V usage is TRBV19 and J usage is TRBJ1-1; 9 bases are a match to TRBD1. Germline-derived CDR1 and CDR2 are LNHDA and SQIVND (reference sequence). Trimming took 8 bases from V and 5 from J; bases not matched to a gene: 9. The CDR3 totals 14 residues. CDR3 nucleotide sequence: TGTGCCAGTGAGAGTCGCGACAGGGGGACTGAAGCTTTCTTT. Protein sequence: CASESRDRGTEAFF.

The chain uses TRBV6-6 and TRBJ1-4; the match to TRBD1 covers 9 bases. The CDR3 sequence is 15 residues long. The germline V gene encodes CDR1 MNHNY and CDR2 SVGAGI (reference sequence). The V segment lost 6 bases and the J segment 7 bases; nucleotides outside the gene matches: 9. The CDR3 region is CASSPPGTGFEKLFF. The DNA for the CDR3 is TGTGCCAGCAGCCCACCTGGGACAGGGTTTGAAAAACTGTTTTTT.

The genes are TRBV18 and TRBJ2-5, with TRBD2 matching 9 bases. CDR1 KGHSH and CDR2 LQKENI come from the germline V gene. J lost 2 bases, V lost 4 bases, and 20 bases had no gene match. CDR3 size: 20 residues. The CDR3 DNA follows: TGTGCCAGCTCACTACGCCCACTGGGGTTAGCGGGGGAACTTCAAGAGACCCAGTACTTC. It specifies CASSLRPLGLAGELQETQYF.

This clone is a singleton in its sample. This sequence joins TRBV25-1 and TRBJ1-1; TRBD1 might be the D (5 bases). Trimming pared 7 bases from V and 3 bases from J, leaving 18 bases between. The CDR3 spans 15 residues. Germline CDR1 and CDR2: MGHDK and SYGVNS. The chain's CDR3 is CASNPPGTEYTEAFF. CDR3 nucleotide sequence: TGTGCCAGCAATCCCCCCGGGACGGAGTACACTGAAGCTTTCTTT.

V usage is TRBV18 and J usage is TRBJ2-7; D remains ambiguous. The CDR3 consists of 12 residues. CDR1 and CDR2 (germline): KGHSH, LQKENI. V was cut by 4 bases and J by 0 bases, with 4 bases left in between. The CDR3 DNA follows: TGTGCCAGCTCACAGATCTCCTACGAGCAGTACTTC. Protein product: CASSQISYEQYF.

This sequence joins TRBV30 and TRBJ1-4; 8 positions agree with TRBD1. CDR3 length: 14 amino acids. V shed 2 bases, J shed 12 bases, and the junction held 11 bases outside the gene matches. The germline V gene encodes CDR1 GTSNPN and CDR2 SVGIG (reference sequence). The CDR3 nucleotides are TGTGCCTGGAGTAGGTGGACAGGGATCGGAGAACTGTTTTTT. It translates to CAWSRWTGIGELFF.

The chain employs TRBV6-1 and TRBJ2-1; D gene unclear. The V end lost 1 base, the J end lost 2 bases, and 9 bases lay between the germline ends. The CDR3 totals 15 residues. Per the germline V gene, CDR1 is MNHNS and CDR2 is SASEGT. CDR3 bases: TGTGCCAGCAGTGAAGGTGAGGCCCCCTACAATGAGCAGTTCTTC. Protein product: CASSEGEAPYNEQFF.

The rearrangement uses TRBV27 and TRBJ2-2; D remains unclear. V lost 4 bases and J 3 bases, leaving 12 bases between the germline ends. The CDR3 is 15 amino acids. Germline V CDR1 and CDR2: MNHEY, SMNVEV (reference sequence). Here the CDR3 DNA reads TGTGCCAGCAGTTACTCAGACTTGTACACCGGGGAGCTGTTTTTT. This encodes CASSYSDLYTGELFF.

CDR3 in amino acids: CASSYAYRGPETQYF. The CDR3 DNA is TGTGCCAGCAGTTACGCCTACAGGGGGCCAGAGACCCAGTACTTC. The rearrangement uses TRBV6-5 and TRBJ2-5; 9 nucleotides line up with TRBD1. The V gene's germline CDR1 is MNHEY and CDR2 SVGAGI. V gave up 2 bases and J gave up 4 bases; unmatched junction bases: 5. The CDR3 extends over 15 amino acids.

The chain has TRBV7-2 and TRBJ2-3; weak D call: TRBD1 (6 bases). Germline-derived CDR1 and CDR2 are SGHTA and FQGNSA. V lost 1 base and J lost 4, with 9 bases in between. The CDR3 is 14 residues long. CDR3 residues: CASSLGQVPDTQYF. DNA for the CDR3: TGTGCCAGCAGCTTAGGACAGGTCCCAGATACGCAGTATTTT. The full variable domain, in which reference TRBV7-2 and TRBJ2-3 provide the parts outside the CDR3, is GAGVSQSPSNKVTEKGKDVELRCDPISGHTALYWYRQSLGQGLEFLIYFQGNSAPDKSGLPSDRFSAERTGGSVSTLTIQRTQQEDSAVYLCASSLGQVPDTQYFGPGTRLTVL.

This sequence joins TRBV6-5 and TRBJ2-5; D may be TRBD1 (7 bases). The CDR3 is 15 amino acids. Per germline, CDR1 MNHEY and CDR2 SVGAGI. Trimming stripped 2 bases from V and 5 bases from J, with 15 bases between. The chain's CDR3 is CASSYGSAGGETQYF. In DNA form, the CDR3 reads TGTGCCAGCAGTTACGGATCAGCAGGGGGGGAGACCCAGTACTTC.

CDR3 sequence (DNA): TGTGCCAGCACCGAGAGTGGGATCGGTGGGGCTTTCTTT. This translates into CASTESGIGGAFF. This chain uses TRBV28 with TRBJ1-1; D call uncertain. Germline CDR1 and CDR2: MDHEN and SYDVKM. V shed 7 bases and J shed 11 bases, with 20 bases lying between them. This CDR3 has 13 amino acids.

The chain links TRBV7-8 to TRBJ1-1; 8 positions agree with TRBD1. CDR1 and CDR2 (germline): SGHVS, FQNEAQ. The J segment lost 5 bases and the V segment lost 1 base, leaving 9 bases of the junction unmatched. This CDR3 comprises 16 residues. The CDR3 loop reads CASSLEDRVVRTEAFF. The DNA of the CDR3 is TGTGCCAGCAGCTTAGAGGACAGGGTGGTTCGGACTGAAGCTTTCTTT.

The DNA for the CDR3 is TGTGCCAGTAGTAGTACGGGAGACTATGGCTACACCTTC. This codes for CASSSTGDYGYTF. The rearrangement uses TRBV19 and TRBJ1-2; D unresolved. CDR1 is LNHDA, CDR2 SQIVND, per germline (reference sequence). CDR3 length: 13 residues. V was shortened by 4 bases and J by 3 bases, with 9 bases between the two germline ends.

The chain couples TRBV11-2 to TRBJ1-5, with 9 positions matching TRBD1. Germline loops: CDR1 SGHAT, CDR2 FQNNGV. The CDR3 is made up of 15 amino acids. J gave up 5 bases and V 5 bases, and 7 bases lay outside the gene matches. CDR3 in DNA: TGTGCCAGCAGCCAAGGACAGGGGCGGCATCAGCCCCAGCATTTT. Translated: CASSQGQGRHQPQHF. Full variable domain (outside the CDR3, taken from reference TRBV11-2 and TRBJ1-5): EAGVAQSPRYKIIEKRQSVAFWCNPISGHATLYWYQQILGQGPKLLIQFQNNGVVDDSQLPKDRFSAERLKGVDSTLKIQPAKLEDSAVYLCASSQGQGRHQPQHFGDGTRLSIL.

This clone was recorded once. This chain uses TRBV9 with TRBJ2-7; 8 bases agree with TRBD1. CDR1 and CDR2 from the germline V gene are SGDLS and YYNGEE. CDR3 size: 17 residues. V gave up 3 bases and J gave up 0 bases; unmatched junction bases: 11. CDR3 coding DNA: TGTGCCAGCAGCGGGGAAGGGAACAGGGGGTTCTCCTACGAGCAGTACTTC. It specifies CASSGEGNRGFSYEQYF.

This clone appeared a few times. The chain has TRBV5-1 and TRBJ2-7, with D unresolved. The CDR3 spans 14 residues. V lost 4 bases and J 5 bases, leaving 16 bases between the germline ends. The germline CDR1 and CDR2 sequences are SGHRS and YFSETQ. This chain's CDR3 is CASSQLTLEDEQYF. DNA of the CDR3: TGCGCCAGCAGCCAGCTGACGCTCGAGGACGAGCAGTACTTC.

The gene calls are TRBV9 and TRBJ1-1; 10 nucleotides match TRBD1. Trimming at V came to 3 bases and at J to 10 bases, leaving 9 bases not matched to a gene. There are 14 residues in the CDR3. In germline, CDR1 is SGDLS, CDR2 YYNGEE. CDR3 residues: CASSASGTGERAFF. The CDR3 DNA reads as TGTGCCAGCAGCGCCTCCGGGACAGGGGAAAGAGCTTTCTTT.

CDR3 loop: CASRRIAGGGGEQYF. CDR3 nucleotide sequence: TGTGCCAGCAGACGCATAGCGGGGGGAGGTGGAGAGCAGTACTTC. The J gene is TRBJ2-7, the V gene TRBV7-2; 10 bases agree with TRBD2. The CDR3 consists of 15 residues. Germline V lookup: CDR1 SGHTA, CDR2 FQGNSA. J gave up 7 bases and V 6 bases, and 12 bases lay outside the gene matches. The whole variable domain, remainder taken from reference TRBV7-2 and TRBJ2-7, is GAGVSQSPSNKVTEKGKDVELRCDPISGHTALYWYRQSLGQGLEFLIYFQGNSAPDKSGLPSDRFSAERTGGSVSTLTIQRTQQEDSAVYLCASRRIAGGGGEQYFGPGTRLTVT.